This T cell receptor beta chain was obtained from a study of T cells after yellow fever vaccination. General observations from the study: Researchers report a weaker secondary response that nonetheless peaked faster, day 5 versus 15.

The germline V gene encodes CDR1 LGHDT and CDR2 YNNKEL (reference sequence). The CDR3 covers 17 residues. With 1 base clipped from V and 1 base from J, the junction kept 4 bases outside the gene matches. Comments on this clonotype: What it binds is not known.

MiXCR was run by TCRdb on the 5' RACE reads, yielding one entry per CDR3 protein. The table shows 250,000 to 400,000 distinct CDR3 sequences, with over 4% occurring only once. The sample here was PBMCs, taken 5 days after the yellow fever booster vaccination. The receptor was derived from a young man who received the YFV17D yellow fever vaccine. The rearrangement uses TRBV3-1 and TRBJ2-6; 7 bases agree with TRBD1. In DNA form, the CDR3 reads TGTGCCAGCAGCCAAGGACAGGGAAAGTCTGGGGCCAACGTCCTGACTTTC. This codes for CASSQGQGKSGANVLTF.